The 25 T cell receptor beta chains below come from one sample, sequenced in a study of beta chain features in type 1 diabetes. Every bit of the isolated RNA underwent reverse transcription, so sequencing read expressed TCRB transcripts. Profiling relied on immunoSEQ multiplex PCR, and the TCRdb table lists in-frame clones only, not all of them. The sample gives a few hundred thousand clones, 11% of which show up once; just over 0.015% is in the top ten. The sample comprised naive CD4+ T cells from blood. The origin of the receptors is a woman aged 25 to 39 in good health.

In this sample, this clone turned up a few times. V is TRBV5-1 and J is TRBJ2-1, with 8 nucleotides matching TRBD1. With 0 bases clipped from V and 6 bases from J, the junction kept 5 bases outside the gene matches. CDR3 length equals 15 residues. Germline assignment: CDR1 SGHRS and CDR2 YFSETQ. CDR3 DNA sequence: TGCGCCAGCAGCTTGGTACAGGGGGGAGGCAATGAGCAGTTCTTC. Encoded protein: CASSLVQGGGNEQFF.

The V gene is TRBV28, the J gene TRBJ2-5, with D possibly matching TRBD1 (5 bases). The V gene lost 5 bases and the J gene lost 2 bases, with 12 bases spanning the gap. This CDR3 comprises 14 residues. Germline lookup yields CDR1 MDHEN and CDR2 SYDVKM. In nucleotides, the CDR3 is TGTGCCAGCAGTGGTGACAGCCAACAAGAGACCCAGTACTTC. This gives the protein CASSGDSQQETQYF.

This clone has more than one count but fewer than ten. This chain links TRBV7-2 with TRBJ2-2; 7 bases are shared with TRBD2. CDR3 length: 15 residues. Germline CDR1 and CDR2: SGHTA and FQGNSA. With V trimmed by 5 bases and J by 1 base, 4 bases remained unmatched. CDR3 nucleotides: TGTGCCAGCAGCAGTTCGGGAGGGAACACCGGGGAGCTGTTTTTT. Its translation: CASSSSGGNTGELFF.

On this clone itself: At the DNA level, this CDR3 is encoded by other sequences in the same sample as well. The rearrangement uses TRBV27 and TRBJ1-1, with 9 bases matching TRBD1. Unmatched junction bases numbered 1, after V lost 3 bases and J lost 2 bases. Germline lookup yields CDR1 MNHEY and CDR2 SMNVEV (reference sequence). The CDR3 length is 14 residues. The CDR3 is CASSLGQGNTEAFF. The CDR3 DNA reads as TGTGCCAGCAGTTTGGGACAGGGAAACACTGAAGCTTTCTTT.

The J gene is TRBJ2-5, the V gene TRBV7-9; 10 nucleotides agree with TRBD1. Germline CDR1 SEHNR, CDR2 FQNEAQ (reference sequence). V trimming: 0 bases; J trimming: 6 bases; junction bases outside the gene matches: 4. This CDR3 spans 15 amino acids. In DNA, the CDR3 is TGTGCCAGCAGCTTAGCGGGACAGGGGTCTAAGACCCAGTACTTC. This codes for CASSLAGQGSKTQYF.

This sequence joins TRBV18 and TRBJ1-5; TRBD1 matches at 7 bases. The ends lost 8 bases at V and 4 bases at J; junction bases unmatched: 2. This CDR3 spans 12 amino acids. Per the germline V gene, CDR1 is KGHSH and CDR2 is LQKENI. The DNA of the CDR3 is TGTGCCAGCGGACAGGTTAATCAGCCCCAGCATTTT. It yields the protein CASGQVNQPQHF.

This clone was detected a few times. The chain recombines TRBV28 with TRBJ2-3; D may be TRBD1 (5 bases). The CDR3 contains 13 residues. V was pared by 7 bases and J by 4 bases, with 12 bases between. CDR1 is MDHEN, CDR2 SYDVKM, per germline. The CDR3: CASTSGFADTQYF. The CDR3 DNA reads as TGTGCCAGCACCTCAGGGTTCGCAGATACGCAGTATTTT.

This clone showed up just a few times. Germline and junction disagree at one end, which may indicate a read error. The chain employs TRBV2 and TRBJ2-7; no reliable D call. Germline loops: CDR1 SNHLY, CDR2 FYNNEI. The CDR3 is 11 amino acids. CDR3 DNA: TGTGCCAGCAGTGAATTGTCCAAGCTGAACTTC. Its translation is CASSELSKLNF.

CDR3 region: CASSSHRAPLVYGYTF. The CDR3 DNA follows: TGTGCCAGCAGCTCCCACAGGGCCCCCTTGGTCTATGGCTACACCTTC. The rearrangement joins TRBV7-2 to TRBJ1-2; D is perhaps TRBD1 (6 bases). The CDR3 length is 16 residues. The germline gives CDR1 SGHTA, CDR2 FQGNSA. Trimming left V 4 bases short and J 4 bases short, with 19 bases between.

The chain links TRBV28 to TRBJ1-2; 7 bases fit TRBD1. J lost 10 bases, V lost 5 bases, and 7 bases had no gene match. The CDR3 loop spans 12 amino acids. Germline V gene data show CDR1 as MDHEN and CDR2 as SYDVKM. CDR3 protein: CASSRQGLVYTF. The CDR3 DNA is TGTGCCAGCAGTAGACAGGGATTAGTCTACACCTTC.

This chain uses TRBV7-3 with TRBJ2-1; D unclear. The CDR3 is made up of 18 amino acids. Germline CDR1 SGHTA, CDR2 FQGTGA. Trimming took off 3 bases at V and 8 bases at J, with 26 bases between the two ends. CDR3 nucleotide sequence: TGTGCCAGCAGCTTCACAGTATCAAAACCTCCAGCCCCCCATGAGCAGTTCTTC. Protein: CASSFTVSKPPAPHEQFF.

This clone has more than one count but fewer than ten. V usage is TRBV28 and J usage is TRBJ1-6; TRBD1 matches at 7 bases. The J segment lost 7 bases and the V segment lost 8 bases, leaving 14 bases of the junction unmatched. The CDR3 runs 16 residues. In germline, CDR1 is MDHEN, CDR2 SYDVKM. The CDR3 DNA sequence: TGTGCCAGCTGGCATGCCGAGACAGGGTGGAATTCACCCCTCCACTTT. Translation gives CASWHAETGWNSPLHF.

J is TRBJ1-5 and V is TRBV30, with 9 bases aligning to TRBD1. The V gene's germline CDR1 is GTSNPN and CDR2 SVGIG (reference sequence). V shed 2 bases and J 2 bases; nucleotides not matched to a gene: 1. This CDR3 is built from 14 residues. CDR3 bases: TGTGCCTGGAGTCGGACAGGGGGCAATCAGCCCCAGCATTTT. It codes for CAWSRTGGNQPQHF.

The chain has TRBV5-5 and TRBJ2-5; TRBD1 matches at 7 bases. This CDR3 has 13 amino acids. Germline V gene data show CDR1 as SGHKS and CDR2 as YYEKEE (reference sequence). V shed 0 bases and J 5 bases; nucleotides not matched to a gene: 1. As DNA, the CDR3 is TGTGCCAGCAGCTTGGACAGGGGCGAGACCCAGTACTTC. This sequence encodes CASSLDRGETQYF.

This clone was detected only a few times. The J gene is TRBJ1-1, the V gene TRBV5-4, with a weak D call TRBD1 (6 bases). Trimming took off 0 bases at V and 8 bases at J, with 20 bases between the two ends. The CDR3 length is 16 residues. CDR1 and CDR2 from the germline V gene are SGHNT and YYREEE (reference sequence). In DNA form, the CDR3 reads TGTGCCAGCAGCTTGGGGGGAGCCAGGGGTACTACCGAAGCTTTCTTT. It yields the protein CASSLGGARGTTEAFF.

This clone was counted a few times. The J gene is TRBJ2-3, the V gene TRBV5-6; 16 bases are shared with TRBD2. Trimming cost V 5 bases and J 6 bases; bases outside gene matches: 9. The CDR3 is made up of 17 amino acids. Germline V lookup: CDR1 SGHDT, CDR2 YYEEEE. The CDR3 nucleotides are TGTGCCAGCAGTCCCGCGGGACTAGCGGGAGGGTCGGATACGCAGTATTTT. This codes for CASSPAGLAGGSDTQYF.

This chain links TRBV2 with TRBJ2-5; TRBD2 aligns across 8 bases. The CDR3 length is 15 residues. V dropped 5 bases and J dropped 5; count of bases not matched to a gene: 10. In germline, CDR1 is SNHLY, CDR2 FYNNEI. CDR3 residues: CASSSGLGRQETQYF. The DNA of the CDR3 is TGTGCCAGCAGTTCGGGACTAGGTCGCCAGGAGACCCAGTACTTC.

This clone was picked up a small number of times. The genes are TRBV6-1 and TRBJ2-2, with 9 nucleotides matching TRBD1. Germline assignment: CDR1 MNHNS and CDR2 SASEGT. CDR3 length: 17 amino acids. J lost 4 bases, V lost 3 bases, and 9 bases had no gene match. Written as DNA, the CDR3 is TGTGCCAGCAGTGAGGCACTCGGACAGGGGACCACCGGGGAGCTGTTTTTT. Residues: CASSEALGQGTTGELFF.

In this sample, this clone turned up a few times. V and J are TRBV5-4 and TRBJ2-5, with 12 bases fitting TRBD2. CDR1 and CDR2 from the germline V gene are SGHNT and YYREEE (reference sequence). The CDR3 is made up of 14 amino acids. Germline trimming cut 10 bases from V and 5 bases from J; bases unmatched to any gene: 9. The CDR3 loop reads CAGRLAGDKETQYF. CDR3 DNA: TGTGCCGGAAGACTAGCGGGAGATAAGGAGACCCAGTACTTC. The full variable domain, in which reference TRBV5-4 and TRBJ2-5 provide the parts outside the CDR3, is ETGVTQSPTHLIKTRGQQVTLRCSSQSGHNTVSWYQQALGQGPQFIFQYYREEENGRGNFPPRFSGLQFPNYSSELNVNALELDDSALYLCAGRLAGDKETQYFGPGTRLLVL.

This clone was detected ten times or more. V usage is TRBV14 and J usage is TRBJ2-1, with 7 bases identical to TRBD2. The ends lost 10 bases at V and 10 bases at J; junction bases unmatched: 13. The germline gives CDR1 SGHDN, CDR2 FVKESK. The CDR3 runs to 13 residues. CDR3 nucleotide sequence: TGTGCCATCTCTAGCGGTCAAGTGGGGGAGCAGTTCTTC. Translated: CAISSGQVGEQFF.

This chain connects TRBV4-3 to TRBJ1-2; 7 bases map to TRBD1. With V trimmed by 4 bases and J by 2 bases, 4 bases remained unmatched. This CDR3 has 14 amino acids. Germline loops: CDR1 LGHNA, CDR2 YSLEER. The CDR3 sequence is CASSRRDSNYGYTF. CDR3 DNA: TGCGCCAGCAGCCGTCGGGACAGCAACTATGGCTACACCTTC.

V is TRBV19 and J is TRBJ2-7; the match to TRBD1 covers 9 bases. The CDR3 length is 12 residues. CDR1 is LNHDA and CDR2 is SQIVND in the germline V gene (reference sequence). Germline trimming cut 5 bases from V and 7 bases from J; bases unmatched to any gene: 3. This chain's CDR3 is CASSRTGVEQYF. The CDR3 DNA sequence: TGTGCCAGTAGTCGGACAGGGGTTGAGCAGTACTTC.

The rearrangement joins TRBV7-2 to TRBJ2-1, with 7 bases aligning to TRBD2. CDR3 length equals 18 residues. The V gene end was trimmed by 1 base and the J gene end by 0 bases; junction bases not matched to a gene: 9. Germline assignment: CDR1 SGHTA and CDR2 FQGNSA. This chain's CDR3 is CASSLVSGSGNSYNEQFF. Here the CDR3 DNA reads TGTGCCAGCAGCTTAGTATCCGGAAGCGGGAACTCCTACAATGAGCAGTTCTTC.

The V call is TRBV4-2, the J call TRBJ2-3; TRBD2 might be the D (5 bases). Germline loops: CDR1 LGHNA, CDR2 YNFKEQ. V was cut by 4 bases and J by 3 bases, with 8 bases left in between. The CDR3 covers 13 residues. The CDR3 here is CASSPPGTDTQYF. The CDR3 region has the DNA TGTGCCAGCAGCCCCCCGGGGACAGATACGCAGTATTTT.

V is TRBV27 and J is TRBJ2-5; TRBD2 might be the D (6 bases). Germline CDR1 is MNHEY and CDR2 is SMNVEV (reference sequence). There are 14 residues in the CDR3. The ends were cut back, 6 bases at V and 0 bases at J, with 11 bases in the middle. CDR3 in DNA: TGTGCCAGCAGGACTAGGGTGAACCAAGAGACCCAGTACTTC. It codes for CASRTRVNQETQYF.